The 15 T cell receptor beta chains listed next were all sequenced from one sample in a study of PD-L1 blockade in urothelial cancer. TCRdb's table, derived via immunoSEQ multiplex PCR, lists solely in-frame clones and lacks some. The repertoire holds 85,000 to 100,000 clones, with approximately 91% as singletons. The starting material was PBMCs, obtained around atezolizumab (anti-PD-L1) treatment. The receptors were gathered from a man in his fifties or sixties with urothelial cancer.

The chain combines TRBV7-8 with TRBJ2-5, with D possibly matching TRBD2 (6 bases). The CDR3 has 13 residues. V lost 1 base and J lost 5, with 8 bases in between. Germline CDR1 is SGHVS and CDR2 is FQNEAQ. The CDR3 region is CASSLGGVETQYF. In nucleotides, the CDR3 is TGTGCCAGCAGCTTAGGCGGGGTGGAGACCCAGTACTTC.

J is TRBJ2-1 and V is TRBV9; 8 positions match TRBD1. In germline, CDR1 is SGDLS, CDR2 YYNGEE. Unmatched junction bases numbered 2, after V lost 0 bases and J lost 3 bases. The CDR3 contains 15 residues. The CDR3 loop reads CASSVGRGHYNEQFF. CDR3 nucleotide sequence: TGTGCCAGCAGCGTAGGCAGGGGGCACTACAATGAGCAGTTCTTC.

The CDR3 region has the DNA TGTGCCAGCAGCCAAGCTATGGGGACTACCAGTCATCAGCAGTTCTTC. This encodes CASSQAMGTTSHQQFF. The rearrangement links TRBV4-2 to TRBJ2-1; 7 nucleotides agree with TRBD2. The ends lost 1 base at V and 11 bases at J; junction bases unmatched: 14. The CDR3 is 16 amino acids. Germline assignment: CDR1 LGHNA and CDR2 YNFKEQ.

The CDR3 protein is CASSVFGGNTGELFF. The DNA of the CDR3 is TGTGCCAGCAGCGTTTTCGGGGGGAACACCGGGGAGCTGTTTTTT. The V call is TRBV4-2, the J call TRBJ2-2; maybe TRBD2 (6 bases). Trimming shortened V by 5 bases and J by 1 base, and 11 bases separated the two germline ends. CDR1 and CDR2 from the germline V gene are LGHNA and YNFKEQ. CDR3 length: 15 residues.

The DNA of the CDR3 is TGTGCCAGCAGCCAAGAGCGGTACCCGAACACCGGGGAGCTGTTTTTT. Amino acids: CASSQERYPNTGELFF. The chain has TRBV4-2 and TRBJ2-2; no definite D call. CDR1 and CDR2 from the germline V gene are LGHNA and YNFKEQ. V lost 0 bases and J lost 0, with 8 bases in between. CDR3 length equals 16 residues.

CDR3 loop: CASSYPTPGTEAFF. The CDR3 coding sequence is TGTGCCAGCAGTTACCCCACACCGGGGACTGAAGCTTTCTTT. The rearrangement links TRBV6-6 to TRBJ1-1; D is unresolved. Per the germline V gene, CDR1 is MNHNY and CDR2 is SVGAGI (reference sequence). This CDR3 has 14 amino acids. The V gene lost 2 bases and the J gene lost 5 bases, with 12 bases spanning the gap.

This rearrangement joins TRBV2 to TRBJ1-5; 9 nucleotides align to TRBD1. The CDR3 runs to 14 residues. Germline trimming cut 2 bases from V and 6 bases from J; bases unmatched to any gene: 2. CDR1 and CDR2 from the germline V gene are SNHLY and FYNNEI. This CDR3 is CASSERQGGQPQHF. CDR3 nucleotide sequence: TGTGCCAGCAGTGAAAGACAGGGGGGTCAGCCCCAGCATTTT.

This chain joins TRBV15 and TRBJ1-3; weak D call: TRBD1 (5 bases). Germline V gene data show CDR1 as LNHNV and CDR2 as YYDKDF (reference sequence). Trimming took off 5 bases at V and 4 bases at J, with 15 bases between the two ends. This CDR3 spans 15 amino acids. As DNA, the CDR3 is TGTGCCACCAGCCCGGAGGGGAAATCCGGAAACACCATATATTTT. Amino acids: CATSPEGKSGNTIYF.

The rearrangement uses TRBV4-1 and TRBJ2-7; 7 nucleotides match TRBD1. CDR1 and CDR2 from the germline V gene are MGHRA and YSYEKL. CDR3 size: 14 residues. V lost 4 bases, J lost 3 bases, and 6 bases stayed unmatched. CDR3 DNA: TGCGCCAGCAGCCTAGGACAGGCGAGCTACGAGCAGTACTTC. It specifies CASSLGQASYEQYF.

The chain links TRBV5-1 to TRBJ2-7; D perhaps matches TRBD2 (5 bases). V was pared by 3 bases and J by 6 bases, with 22 bases between. The germline V gene encodes CDR1 SGHRS and CDR2 YFSETQ. CDR3 length: 16 residues. For the CDR3, the DNA is TGCGCCAGCAGCTCCAATCCCGGGGAAATCCGGTCCGAGCAGTACTTC. Its translation is CASSSNPGEIRSEQYF.

The V gene is TRBV7-2, the J gene TRBJ2-5; maybe TRBD2 (5 bases). V dropped 2 bases and J dropped 3 bases, with 7 bases sitting between them. The CDR3 has 13 residues. Germline values: CDR1 SGHTA, CDR2 FQGNSA. The CDR3: CASSLSGKETQYF. CDR3 DNA sequence: TGTGCCAGCAGCTTATCGGGGAAAGAGACCCAGTACTTC.

The chain uses TRBV11-2 and TRBJ2-3, with TRBD2 matching over 9 bases. The CDR3 is 15 residues long. With 6 bases clipped from V and 6 bases from J, the junction kept 10 bases outside the gene matches. Germline assignment: CDR1 SGHAT and CDR2 FQNNGV. The CDR3 DNA reads TGTGCCAGCAGTTATAGCGGGGGTCTGGGGGATACGCAGTATTTT. It translates to CASSYSGGLGDTQYF. Combining the CDR3 with reference TRBV11-2 and TRBJ2-3 gives the whole variable domain EAGVAQSPRYKIIEKRQSVAFWCNPISGHATLYWYQQILGQGPKLLIQFQNNGVVDDSQLPKDRFSAERLKGVDSTLKIQPAKLEDSAVYLCASSYSGGLGDTQYFGPGTRLTVL.

This clone was picked up a small number of times. The gene calls are TRBV27 and TRBJ2-5; 14 bases match TRBD2. The length of the CDR3 is 18 residues. V was pared by 0 bases and J by 5 bases, with 8 bases of the junction left unmatched. Germline V gives CDR1 MNHEY, CDR2 SMNVEV (reference sequence). DNA of the CDR3: TGTGCCAGCAGTTTATCCCTCCGACTAGCGGGAGGGCGGGAGACCCAGTACTTC. Its protein product is CASSLSLRLAGGRETQYF.

In its sample, this clone was seen once. The CDR3 region has the DNA TGTGCCAGCAGCCAAGAAGGTTTGAGGGGGGGCTACGAGCAGTACTTC. Translation gives CASSQEGLRGGYEQYF. The chain is built from TRBV4-2 and TRBJ2-7, with TRBD2 as a possible D gene (7 bases). V lost 0 bases and J lost 3, with 15 bases in between. Per germline, CDR1 LGHNA and CDR2 YNFKEQ. The CDR3 loop spans 16 amino acids.

This sequence joins TRBV5-1 and TRBJ1-1; no reliable D call. The ends were cut back, 4 bases at V and 1 base at J, with 8 bases in the middle. Germline loops: CDR1 SGHRS, CDR2 YFSETQ. The CDR3 spans 13 residues. CDR3 loop: CASSLRQNTEAFF. CDR3 coding DNA: TGCGCCAGCAGCCTCCGACAGAACACTGAAGCTTTCTTT. Full variable domain (outside the CDR3, taken from reference TRBV5-1 and TRBJ1-1): KAGVTQTPRYLIKTRGQQVTLSCSPISGHRSVSWYQQTPGQGLQFLFEYFSETQRNKGNFPGRFSGRQFSNSRSEMNVSTLELGDSALYLCASSLRQNTEAFFGQGTRLTVV.